A selection of T cell receptor beta chains follows, all from one sample in a study of monozygotic twins with inflammatory bowel disease. TCRdb reprocessed the 5' RACE reads, keeping one entry per CDR3 protein, no DNA. The repertoire table contains fewer than 400,000 distinct CDR3 sequences. The specimen sequenced was blood. Receptors were obtained from a human donor with ulcerative colitis or Crohn's disease, or a healthy co-twin of an affected twin (not recorded which). The CDR3 runs from the conserved cysteine through the conserved F or W.

V gene	J gene	CDR3 protein
TRBV28	TRBJ1-1	CASSSPGTGGGPAFF
TRBV27	TRBJ2-1	CAISRDRGYNEQFF
TRBV7-2	TRBJ2-5	CASSSTGLQETQYF
TRBV5-1	TRBJ2-3	CASSRKTGDQDTQYF
TRBV5-6	TRBJ2-7	CASSFNPGRGEQYF
TRBV19	TRBJ1-5	CASSSQGFDQPQHF
TRBV20-1	TRBJ2-7	CSARDWYRSYEQYF
TRBV6-2/TRBV6-3	TRBJ2-7	CASSIWVFEQYF
TRBV6-2/TRBV6-3	TRBJ1-5	CASSGGTGYNQPQHF
TRBV12-3/TRBV12-4	TRBJ1-1	CASNLGRNTEAFF
TRBV5-1	TRBJ2-7	CASSLGLRSYEQYF
TRBV18	TRBJ1-6	CASSKVAGGPYNSPLHF
TRBV20-1	TRBJ2-7	CSAAAGGPSTYEQYF
TRBV12-3/TRBV12-4	TRBJ2-5	CASSRGTSGRGGTQYF
TRBV28	TRBJ2-2	CASSEGPELFF
TRBV7-6	TRBJ2-1	CASSLARRGGDEQFF
TRBV5-6	TRBJ2-7	CASSLVDSRSYEQYF
TRBV28	TRBJ2-7	CASSLPRDAAYEQYF
TRBV28	TRBJ1-2	CASSTRSVYGYTF
TRBV12-3/TRBV12-4	TRBJ1-3	CASRPSGGSGNTIYF